This T cell receptor (beta chain) was retrieved from a study of shared clonotypes between healthy human individuals. Study in general: The donors, a couple of women and a few men, were aged 18 to 49. There were three CD4 naive, three CD4 memory, two CD8 naive and one CD8 memory plates per donor. Study-level findings and limits: Generation of non-shared clonotypes was less probable than generation of clonotypes shared by all four donors.

Assay: immunoSEQ multiplex PCR; the TCRdb copy retains only in-frame clones and omits some. The data contain roughly 2,500,000 clones, under 95% of them seen just once; the ten biggest clones take up 0.36%. CD4+ cells were split into CD45RA+ naive and CD45RA-negative memory subsets. This CDR3 has 18 residues. In regard to this clone: Its antigen is as yet unknown.

Input material: naive CD4+ T cells from PBMCs. Subset indicated: CD45RA+ positively selected. The chain links TRBV21-1 to TRBJ2-3; the table's TRBD2 call for D was not verified on the DNA. TRBV21-1 is shown as a pseudogene. The TCR originated in a man aged 18 to 35 in good health. Some clones in this sample may be carry-over from other donors' samples. Here the CDR3 DNA reads TGTGCCAGCAGCAAAGGGGAGACTAGCGGGAATAGTACAGATACGCAGTATTTT. It specifies CASSKGETSGNSTDTQYF.